These 10 T cell receptor beta chains were sequenced from one sample in a study of shared clonotypes between healthy human individuals. Only in-frame clones appear in the TCRdb table, and some are missing; sequencing was by immunoSEQ multiplex PCR. This sample has 2 million to 3 million clones, with 93% found just once. The specimen sequenced was naive CD4+ T cells from PBMCs. Noted subset: CD45RA+ positively selected. The receptors originated from a man between 18 and 35 years old in good health. Some clones in this sample may be carry-over from other donors' samples.

The rearrangement uses TRBV7-3 and TRBJ2-1; tentatively, D is TRBD2 (6 bases). The CDR3 extends over 12 amino acids. Trimming shortened V by 5 bases and J by 11 bases, and 13 bases separated the two germline ends. Germline CDR1 is SGHTA and CDR2 is FQGTGA. In DNA form, the CDR3 reads TGTGCCAGCAGCCCCTTGGGCGGGAAGCAGTTCTTC. It encodes CASSPLGGKQFF.

Details on this clone: The sample holds other DNA sequences that translate to the same CDR3. The V call is TRBV18, the J call TRBJ2-7; D is undetermined. The CDR3 is 13 amino acids. Germline values: CDR1 KGHSH, CDR2 LQKENI. The V end lost 3 bases, the J end lost 3 bases, and 9 bases lay between the germline ends. The CDR3 coding sequence is TGTGCCAGCTCACCCGGAAGGGACTACGAGCAGTACTTC. Translating it yields CASSPGRDYEQYF.

The J gene is TRBJ2-1, the V gene TRBV7-6; D is undetermined. Germline loops: CDR1 SGHVS, CDR2 FNYEAQ. Trimming pared 5 bases from V and 0 bases from J, leaving 11 bases between. The CDR3 sequence is 15 residues long. The CDR3 DNA reads as TGTGCCAGCAGCATAGGGTATAGCTCCTACAATGAGCAGTTCTTC. Its protein product is CASSIGYSSYNEQFF. The full variable domain, with the rest looked up from reference TRBV7-6 and TRBJ2-1, is GAGVSQSPRYKVTKRGQDVALRCDPISGHVSLYWYRQALGQGPEFLTYFNYEAQQDKSGLPNDRFSAERPEGSISTLTIQRTEQRDSAMYRCASSIGYSSYNEQFFGPGTRLTVL.

This chain uses TRBV5-6 with TRBJ2-5; D not certain. CDR3 size: 13 residues. Trimming pared 4 bases from V and 0 bases from J, leaving 7 bases between. Germline V gives CDR1 SGHDT, CDR2 YYEEEE. The CDR3 spells CASSLRHQETQYF. The CDR3 bases are TGTGCCAGCAGCCTTAGACACCAAGAGACCCAGTACTTC.

The rearrangement joins TRBV28 to TRBJ1-5, with D unresolved. CDR3 length: 14 residues. Germline assignment: CDR1 MDHEN and CDR2 SYDVKM. Trimming stripped 5 bases from V and 2 bases from J, with 10 bases between. This CDR3 reads CASSGFRGNQPQHF. CDR3 DNA: TGTGCCAGCAGTGGGTTTCGAGGCAATCAGCCCCAGCATTTT.

A single count supports this clone. V and J are TRBV6-1 and TRBJ1-2, with D tentatively TRBD1 (6 bases). Deletions cut 8 bases from V and 4 bases from J, with 17 bases between. The CDR3 extends over 14 amino acids. Germline loops: CDR1 MNHNS, CDR2 SASEGT. DNA of the CDR3: TGTGCCAGCTGTAGCACCGGGACAACCTATGGCTACACCTTC. It yields the protein CASCSTGTTYGYTF.

In the case of this clone: The identical CDR3 is also encoded by other nucleotide sequences in the sample. The V call is TRBV5-1, the J call TRBJ2-5; 10 nucleotides match TRBD2. V trimming: 0 bases; J trimming: 3 bases; junction bases outside the gene matches: 2. CDR3 length equals 15 residues. Germline loops: CDR1 SGHRS, CDR2 YFSETQ. CDR3 amino acids: CASSLVGLAEETQYF. CDR3 sequence (DNA): TGCGCCAGCAGCTTGGTAGGACTAGCGGAAGAGACCCAGTACTTC.

The chain recombines TRBV4-3 with TRBJ2-7, with a possible D match to TRBD2 (6 bases). The CDR3 totals 14 residues. Germline V gene lookup returns CDR1 LGHNA and CDR2 YSLEER. V gave up 0 bases and J gave up 5 bases, with 11 bases separating them. CDR3 DNA: TGCGCCAGCAGCCAAGAAGGAGCGGGCCACGAGCAGTACTTC. Protein: CASSQEGAGHEQYF.

The DNA for the CDR3 is TGTGCCAGCAGTTTATCCGTCAGCCCCTCTGGGGCCAACGTCCTGACTTTC. Protein sequence: CASSLSVSPSGANVLTF. This chain links TRBV27 with TRBJ2-6; D is ambiguous. The CDR3 loop spans 17 amino acids. The V gene's germline CDR1 is MNHEY and CDR2 SMNVEV (reference sequence). Trimming removed 0 bases at V and 0 bases at J, with 9 bases between.

Remarks on this clone: This specimen includes other DNA sequences encoding the same CDR3. This chain links TRBV29-1 with TRBJ2-7, with TRBD1 matching over 7 bases. With V trimmed by 4 bases and J by 7 bases, 4 bases remained unmatched. This CDR3 has 11 amino acids. Germline CDR1 reads SQVTM; CDR2 reads ANQGSEA. DNA for the CDR3: TGCAGCGTTGGGGGGACAGCAGAGCAGTACTTC. It yields the protein CSVGGTAEQYF.